This T cell receptor (beta chain) was recovered during a study of blood T cell repertoires in COVID-19. In the study overall: Acute and convalescent COVID-19 samples came from the United States, Italy and Spain. Sample material is recorded as cDNA or gDNA derived from T cells, B-cell-depleted T cells, or PBMCs.

How the authors handled the data: Estimated nucleated cell counts came from reference gene primer amplification. Sequencing was performed with immunoSEQ multiplex PCR; in TCRdb, only in-frame clones are kept and a portion is missing. V and J calls and clone size are as listed in that table; D and trimming were resolved from the DNA. Of under 200,000 clones listed, 84% were seen once; the top ten hold approximately 14%. V gave up 4 bases and J gave up 0 bases; unmatched junction bases: 6. CDR3 length equals 16 residues. Germline V lookup: CDR1 SEHNR, CDR2 FQNEAQ (reference sequence). The sample was peripheral blood. This clonotype was sampled from a young man with active or convalescent COVID-19. The chain employs TRBV7-9 and TRBJ1-5; 7 bases agree with TRBD1. DNA for the CDR3: TGTGCCAGCAGCTCCGACAGGGCCCATAGCAATCAGCCCCAGCATTTT. Translated: CASSSDRAHSNQPQHF.